This paragraph reports one T cell receptor (beta chain). The clone's antigen remains unknown. Each sample's TRB amplification started from approximately 250 ng of peripheral blood genomic DNA, which corresponds to 35,000 to 45,000 genome equivalents. To amplify TRB rearrangements, a touch-down multiplex PCR protocol was run with the TRB-A and TRB-B primer pools combined in a single tube. Illumina adapters and sample indices were added to the amplicons through two consecutive PCR reactions using Phusion HS II polymerase. Amplicons were gel-purified with the NucleoSpin Gel and PCR Clean-up kit, then quantified by Qubit and quality-checked on an Agilent 2100 Bioanalyzer. Sequencing of the libraries was done on an Illumina MiSeq with 600-cycle, single-indexed, paired-end runs. Under the source paper's analysis protocol: TRB reads were aligned and assembled with MiXCR version 2.1.12 using the default MiXCR reference library. A clone was defined by each unique CDR3 nucleotide sequence, and the analysis included only productive sequences supported by at least two reads. To assess repertoire diversity, an R script computed alpha-parameterized diversity profiles (alpha 0 to 5), which included the Shannon (alpha 1) and Simpson (alpha 2) indices. Combinatorial TRB VJ usage was calculated with the tcR package and was compared between cohorts by principal component analysis performed with ade4. GLIPH was used to cluster TCRbeta CDR3s in pairs of cohorts matched for age and read depth, and a Wilcoxon test was used to compare cluster frequencies. One entry per CDR3 protein sequence results from the TCRdb reprocessing of the reads, with DNA left out. In this record, the V and J calls reflect TCRdb's handling and not the investigators' own analysis. The sample table on file contains roughly 8,200 distinct CDR3 sequences. The ten biggest clones cover roughly 28% of the sample.

The sample originates from a study of T cell clusters in autoimmune cytopenias (dated by TCRdb to the late 2010s). As for the study more broadly: TRB sequencing reached a median depth of approximately 53,000 reads per sample and yielded a median of about 2,200 distinct TRB clonotypes per sample. TRB and IGH repertoires from peripheral blood were sequenced in autoimmune cytopenia patients at active disease and during treatment follow-up, with healthy, CLL and autoimmune hepatitis controls included alongside. The goal of the study was to find out whether patients with autoimmune cytopenia have a disease-specific immune repertoire signature that could be used as a blood-based biomarker. Summary of the overall study and its limitations: GLIPH suggested that primary autoimmune cytopenia patients lacked physiological T cell clusters: 55 or so clusters were exclusive to healthy donors versus approximately 18 exclusive to patients. The TRB repertoire shifts, including less even repertoires in secondary cytopenia and CLL, mostly reflected lymphoma bias and not autoimmunity. The T cell clusters were defined in silico only, and their functional role remained to be validated experimentally. In the comparison of secondary cytopenia with CLL, no cluster-lack signature showed up, apparently because the dominant lymphoma-associated repertoire masked the signature. Compared with active autoimmune hepatitis patients, healthy donors had almost three times as many exclusive TRB clusters, a finding consistent with an autoimmunity-wide signature.

CDR1 is given as MNHEY and CDR2 as SMNVEV, both from the germline V gene (reference sequence). Inclusive of the bounding cysteine and phenylalanine, the CDR3 is 12 residues long. The protein alone is recorded here. The source of this sequence is a human donor with an autoimmune cytopenia or autoimmune hepatitis (not recorded which). The rearrangement joined TRBV27 to TRBJ2-3; TCRdb names TRBD1, which stays unverified in the absence of DNA. The source material was peripheral blood. The CDR3 amino acid sequence is: CASRGGFDTQYF.